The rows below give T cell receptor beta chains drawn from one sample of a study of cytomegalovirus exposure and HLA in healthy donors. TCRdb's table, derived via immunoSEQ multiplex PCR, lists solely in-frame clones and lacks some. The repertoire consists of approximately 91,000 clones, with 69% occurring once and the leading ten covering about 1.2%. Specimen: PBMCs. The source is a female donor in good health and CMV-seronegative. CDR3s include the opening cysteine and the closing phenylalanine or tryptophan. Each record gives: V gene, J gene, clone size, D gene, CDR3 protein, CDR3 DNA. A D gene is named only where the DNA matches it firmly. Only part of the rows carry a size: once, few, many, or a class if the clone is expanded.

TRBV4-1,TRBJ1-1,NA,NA,CASSPPFRGAFF,TGCGCCAGCAGCCCCCCCTTTAGGGGAGCTTTCTTT
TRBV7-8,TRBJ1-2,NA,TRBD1,CASSLATGLGVYGYTF,TGTGCCAGCAGCTTAGCGACAGGGCTAGGGGTCTATGGCTACACCTTC
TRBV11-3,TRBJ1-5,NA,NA,CASSLGGQPQHF,TGTGCCAGCAGCTTAGGAGGTCAGCCCCAGCATTTT
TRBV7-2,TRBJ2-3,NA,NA,CASSAVGPDTQYF,TGTGCCAGCAGCGCAGTTGGCCCAGATACGCAGTATTTT
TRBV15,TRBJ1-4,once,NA,CATSRGQLNEKLFF,TGTGCCACCAGCAGAGGACAGCTGAATGAAAAACTGTTTTTT
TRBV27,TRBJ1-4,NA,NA,CASSSEAATNEKLFF,TGTGCCAGCAGTTCCGAGGCCGCAACTAATGAAAAACTGTTTTTT
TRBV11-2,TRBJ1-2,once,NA,CASSLRQGYGYTF,TGTGCCAGCAGCTTACGGCAGGGTTATGGCTACACCTTC
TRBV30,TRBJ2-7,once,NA,CAWSRTDSYEQYF,TGTGCCTGGAGTAGGACGGACAGCTACGAGCAGTACTTC
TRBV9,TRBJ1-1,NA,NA,CASSVEQVAGEAFF,TGTGCCAGCAGCGTAGAGCAGGTGGCGGGTGAAGCTTTCTTT
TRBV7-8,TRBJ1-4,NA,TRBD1,CASSLPRTGGEEKLFF,TGTGCCAGCAGCTTACCTCGGACAGGGGGCGAAGAAAAACTGTTTTTT
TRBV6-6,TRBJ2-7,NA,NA,CASTLTERGWYEQYF,TGTGCCAGCACCCTAACCGAACGGGGTTGGTACGAGCAGTACTTC
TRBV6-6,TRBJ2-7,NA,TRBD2,CASQRDFSYEQYF,TGTGCCAGCCAGCGGGACTTCTCCTACGAGCAGTACTTC
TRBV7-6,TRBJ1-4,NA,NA,CASSLRMGGAEEKLFF,TGTGCCAGCAGCTTAAGGATGGGGGGGGCGGAAGAAAAACTGTTTTTT
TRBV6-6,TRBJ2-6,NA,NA,CASRFAEDGANVLTF,TGTGCCAGCAGGTTTGCCGAGGATGGGGCCAACGTCCTGACTTTC
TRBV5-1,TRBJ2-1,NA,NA,CASSYGQGGYYNEQFF,TGCGCCAGCAGCTATGGACAAGGGGGATACTACAATGAGCAGTTCTTC
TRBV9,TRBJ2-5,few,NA,CASSISWGGQETQYF,TGTGCCAGCAGCATATCATGGGGAGGCCAAGAGACCCAGTACTTC
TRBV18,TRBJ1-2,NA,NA,CASSPNPRVDYGYTF,TGTGCCAGCTCACCAAATCCCAGGGTGGACTATGGCTACACCTTC
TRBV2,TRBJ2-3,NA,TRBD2,CASRAGLSRDTQYF,TGTGCCAGCCGAGCGGGACTCTCTCGGGATACGCAGTATTTT
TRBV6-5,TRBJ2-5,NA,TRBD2,CASKTGGAGGETQYF,TGTGCCAGCAAGACCGGGGGGGCTGGGGGAGAGACCCAGTACTTC
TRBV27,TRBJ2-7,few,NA,CASSLNTFPYEQYF,TGTGCCAGCAGTTTGAACACCTTTCCCTACGAGCAGTACTTC
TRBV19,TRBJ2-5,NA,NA,CASSETAARETQYF,TGTGCCAGTAGTGAGACAGCTGCCCGGGAGACCCAGTACTTC
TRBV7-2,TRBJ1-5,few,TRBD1,CASSLIGTGGASNQPQHF,TGTGCCAGCAGCTTAATCGGGACAGGGGGCGCGAGCAATCAGCCCCAGCATTTT
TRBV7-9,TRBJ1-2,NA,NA,CASSLVGGPEGYTF,TGTGCCAGCAGCTTAGTTGGGGGCCCCGAGGGCTACACCTTC
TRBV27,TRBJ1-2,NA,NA,CASSRRGSNYGYTF,TGTGCCAGCAGCCGCAGGGGATCTAACTATGGCTACACCTTC
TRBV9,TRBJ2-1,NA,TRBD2,CASSVGGGANEQFF,TGTGCCAGCAGCGTAGGCGGGGGGGCAAATGAGCAGTTCTTC
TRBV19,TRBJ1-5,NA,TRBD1,CASSTPDRGFQPQHF,TGTGCCAGTAGTACCCCGGACAGGGGGTTTCAGCCCCAGCATTTT
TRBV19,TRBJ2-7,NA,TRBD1,CASSSPNRGHRDEQYF,TGTGCCAGTAGTTCCCCTAACAGGGGGCACCGGGACGAGCAGTACTTC
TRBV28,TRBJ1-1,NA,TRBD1,CASRIQGGTEAFF,TGTGCCAGCAGAATACAGGGGGGAACTGAAGCTTTCTTT
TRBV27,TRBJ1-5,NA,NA,CASSQRDGTRGYNQPQHF,TGTGCCAGCAGTCAACGGGACGGGACAAGGGGGTACAATCAGCCCCAGCATTTT
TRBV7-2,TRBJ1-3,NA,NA,CASSRVTGLSGNTIYF,TGTGCCAGCAGTAGAGTAACAGGGCTCTCTGGAAACACCATATATTTT
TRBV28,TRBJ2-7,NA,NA,CASSSGHPREQYF,TGTGCCAGCAGCTCGGGACACCCGCGCGAGCAGTACTTC
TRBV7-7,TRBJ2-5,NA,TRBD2,CASSQGLAGAETQYF,TGTGCTAGCAGCCAAGGACTAGCGGGAGCTGAGACCCAGTACTTC
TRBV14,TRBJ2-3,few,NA,CASSQEYTITDTQYF,TGTGCCAGCAGCCAAGAATATACTATCACAGATACGCAGTATTTT
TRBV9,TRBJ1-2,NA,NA,CASSVGSTGALAGYGYTF,TGTGCCAGCAGCGTAGGATCGACAGGAGCGTTAGCGGGCTATGGCTACACCTTC
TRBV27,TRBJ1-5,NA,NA,CASSIDTISNQPQHF,TGTGCCAGCAGTATTGACACGATTAGCAATCAGCCCCAGCATTTT
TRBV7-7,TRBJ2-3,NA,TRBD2,CASSLGPGRTDTQYF,TGTGCTAGCAGCTTAGGACCCGGGAGGACAGATACGCAGTATTTT
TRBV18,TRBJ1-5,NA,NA,CASSPRSHGGEDQPQHF,TGTGCCAGCTCACCAAGAAGTCACGGGGGAGAGGATCAGCCCCAGCATTTT
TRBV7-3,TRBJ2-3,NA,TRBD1,CASSFEPTGTGGRDTQYF,TGTGCCAGCAGCTTCGAACCCACCGGGACAGGGGGCAGAGATACGCAGTATTTT
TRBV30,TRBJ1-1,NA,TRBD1,CAWKLGTGGAEAFF,TGTGCCTGGAAACTTGGGACAGGGGGGGCTGAAGCTTTCTTT
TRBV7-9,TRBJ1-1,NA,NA,CASSLRQGPPEAFF,TGTGCCAGCAGCTTACGCCAGGGCCCCCCTGAAGCTTTCTTT
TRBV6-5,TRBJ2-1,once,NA,CASKGRGGHNEQFF,TGTGCCAGCAAAGGCAGGGGAGGGCACAATGAGCAGTTCTTC
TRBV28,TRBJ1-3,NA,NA,CASSLDISENSGNTIYF,TGTGCCAGCAGTTTAGATATTTCAGAAAACTCTGGAAACACCATATATTTT
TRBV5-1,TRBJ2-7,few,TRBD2,CASSLGHGTSGTYEQYF,TGCGCCAGCAGCTTGGGGCATGGGACTAGCGGGACCTACGAGCAGTACTTC
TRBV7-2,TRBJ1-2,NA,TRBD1,CASSIRDRDGYTF,TGTGCCAGCAGCATCCGGGACAGGGACGGCTACACCTTC